This is a list of T cell receptor beta chains from one sample in a study of T cell changes during pregnancy in multiple sclerosis. This table comes from immunoSEQ multiplex PCR, and its TCRdb copy is limited to in-frame clones, with some not included. Here the sample spans 60,000 or so clones, less than 95% being singletons. Material: peripheral blood, obtained in the second trimester of pregnancy. Receptors originate from a female donor in good health, enrolled as a control in a pregnancy study. Each CDR3 is given with its conserved first and last residue. D genes are given only for firm matches. Clone size is given for some rows only: seen once, a few or many times, or a class if the clone is expanded.

J: TRBJ1-1; V: TRBV28; size: -; D: -; CDR3: CASRINTEAFF; DNA: TGTGCCAGCAGAATAAACACTGAAGCTTTCTTT
J: TRBJ2-1; V: TRBV12-5; size: -; D: TRBD1; CDR3: CASGPGQGDLDEQFF; DNA: TGTGCTAGTGGCCCCGGACAGGGGGATCTCGATGAGCAGTTCTTC
J: TRBJ2-1; V: TRBV5-1; size: -; D: -; CDR3: CASSLVQGYNEQFF; DNA: TGCGCCAGCAGCTTGGTACAGGGCTACAATGAGCAGTTCTTC
J: TRBJ2-3; V: TRBV9; size: -; D: TRBD2; CDR3: CASSVQGLVSDTQYF; DNA: TGTGCCAGCAGCGTGCAAGGACTAGTTTCGGATACGCAGTATTTT
J: TRBJ2-7; V: TRBV19; size: once; D: -; CDR3: CASRALGGIDEQYF; DNA: TGTGCCAGTAGGGCCCTCGGAGGGATCGACGAGCAGTACTTC
J: TRBJ2-3; V: TRBV7-3; size: -; D: -; CDR3: CASSWDNTDTQYF; DNA: TGTGCCAGCAGCTGGGACAACACAGATACGCAGTATTTT
J: TRBJ1-2; V: TRBV5-4; size: -; D: TRBD1; CDR3: CASSLAGTGVKYGYTF; DNA: TGTGCCAGCAGCTTGGCCGGGACAGGGGTTAAATATGGCTACACCTTC
J: TRBJ2-3; V: TRBV21-1; size: -; D: -; CDR3: CAPGDTQYF; DNA: TGTGCCCCAGGAGATACGCAGTATTTT
J: TRBJ2-7; V: TRBV5-1; size: -; D: TRBD2; CDR3: CASSWTSGNYEQYF; DNA: TGCGCCAGCAGCTGGACAAGCGGGAACTACGAGCAGTACTTC
J: TRBJ2-7; V: TRBV7-4; size: once; D: -; CDR3: CAAPKRVPYEQYF; DNA: TGTGCCGCCCCGAAGAGGGTTCCCTACGAGCAGTACTTC
J: TRBJ1-3; V: TRBV29-1; size: -; D: -; CDR3: CSVRGESSGNTIYF; DNA: TGCAGCGTTCGGGGGGAGAGCTCTGGAAACACCATATATTTT
J: TRBJ1-1; V: TRBV7-3; size: -; D: TRBD1; CDR3: CASSLISGGSTEAFF; DNA: TGTGCCAGCAGCTTAATTTCAGGGGGCTCCACTGAAGCTTTCTTT
J: TRBJ2-7; V: TRBV30; size: -; D: -; CDR3: CAWSDGSSYEQYF; DNA: TGTGCCTGGAGCGACGGTTCTAGCTACGAGCAGTACTTC
J: TRBJ1-1; V: TRBV9; size: -; D: -; CDR3: CASSVESAGRTEAFF; DNA: TGTGCCAGCAGCGTAGAGTCGGCAGGGCGGACTGAAGCTTTCTTT
J: TRBJ2-1; V: TRBV6-5; size: -; D: TRBD2; CDR3: CASGETSGGVDEQFF; DNA: TGTGCCAGCGGGGAGACTAGCGGGGGGGTGGATGAGCAGTTCTTC
J: TRBJ2-2; V: TRBV11-3; size: -; D: TRBD2; CDR3: CASSSRTSGGGLNTGELFF; DNA: TGTGCCAGCAGCTCCCGGACTAGCGGAGGAGGTTTGAACACCGGGGAGCTGTTTTTT
J: TRBJ2-7; V: TRBV19; size: -; D: -; CDR3: CASSIGEGDYEQYF; DNA: TGTGCCAGTAGTATAGGAGAGGGGGACTACGAGCAGTACTTC
J: TRBJ1-5; V: TRBV28; size: many; D: TRBD1; CDR3: CASSYTDRANQPQHF; DNA: TGTGCCAGCAGTTATACGGACAGGGCCAATCAGCCCCAGCATTTT
J: TRBJ2-7; V: TRBV30; size: -; D: -; CDR3: CAWTYRGGTYEQYF; DNA: TGTGCCTGGACTTACAGGGGGGGGACCTACGAGCAGTACTTC
J: TRBJ1-5; V: TRBV6-4; size: many; D: -; CDR3: CASSDSGGNQPQHF; DNA: TGTGCCAGCAGTGACTCAGGGGGAAATCAGCCCCAGCATTTT
J: TRBJ2-1; V: TRBV29-1; size: once; D: TRBD2; CDR3: CSISSGSRNEQFF; DNA: TGCAGCATTTCGAGCGGGAGTAGGAATGAGCAGTTCTTC
J: TRBJ1-4; V: TRBV19; size: -; D: TRBD1; CDR3: CASSSLRTGRTNEKLFF; DNA: TGTGCCAGTAGTAGCCTCCGGACAGGGAGAACTAATGAAAAACTGTTTTTT
J: TRBJ2-2; V: TRBV6-5; size: once; D: -; CDR3: CASSLRWAGELFF; DNA: TGTGCCAGCAGTTTGAGGTGGGCCGGGGAGCTGTTTTTT
J: TRBJ2-1; V: TRBV10-3; size: -; D: -; CDR3: CAIWRGPYNEQFF; DNA: TGTGCCATCTGGAGGGGGCCTTACAATGAGCAGTTCTTC
J: TRBJ1-2; V: TRBV9; size: -; D: TRBD1; CDR3: CASSVESRGYGYTF; DNA: TGTGCCAGCAGCGTAGAGAGCAGGGGGTATGGCTACACCTTC
J: TRBJ2-5; V: TRBV5-5; size: -; D: TRBD2; CDR3: CASSSGTSGQETQYF; DNA: TGTGCCAGCAGCTCCGGGACTAGCGGTCAAGAGACCCAGTACTTC
J: TRBJ2-7; V: TRBV6-6; size: once; D: TRBD1; CDR3: CASTQGAGDYEQYF; DNA: TGTGCCAGCACTCAGGGGGCAGGGGATTACGAGCAGTACTTC